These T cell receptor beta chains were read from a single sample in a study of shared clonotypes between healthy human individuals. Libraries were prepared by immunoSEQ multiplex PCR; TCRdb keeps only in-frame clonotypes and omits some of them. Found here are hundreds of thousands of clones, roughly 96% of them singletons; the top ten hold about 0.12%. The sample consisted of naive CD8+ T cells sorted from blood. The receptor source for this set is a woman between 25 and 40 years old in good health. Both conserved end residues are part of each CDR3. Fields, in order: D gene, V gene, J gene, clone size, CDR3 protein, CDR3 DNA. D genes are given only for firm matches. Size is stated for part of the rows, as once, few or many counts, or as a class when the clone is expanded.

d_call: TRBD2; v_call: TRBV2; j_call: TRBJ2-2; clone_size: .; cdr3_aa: CASSETSGSFTGELFF; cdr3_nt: TGTGCCAGCAGCGAGACTAGCGGGAGTTTCACCGGGGAGCTGTTTTTT
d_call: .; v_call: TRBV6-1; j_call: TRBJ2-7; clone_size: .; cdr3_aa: CASSEAAVERYF; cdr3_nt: TGTGCCAGCAGTGAGGCAGCGGTAGAGCGGTACTTC
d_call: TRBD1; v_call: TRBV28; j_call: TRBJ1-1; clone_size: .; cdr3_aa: CASKDRGAGAFF; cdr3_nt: TGTGCCAGCAAGGACAGGGGTGCTGGAGCTTTCTTT
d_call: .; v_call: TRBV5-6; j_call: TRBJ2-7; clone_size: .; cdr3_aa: CASSSANYEQYF; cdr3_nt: TGTGCCAGCAGCTCAGCAAACTACGAGCAGTACTTC
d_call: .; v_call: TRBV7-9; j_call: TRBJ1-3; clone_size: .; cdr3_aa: CASSLGFGTDGNTIYF; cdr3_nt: TGTGCCAGCAGCTTAGGGTTCGGGACGGATGGAAACACCATATATTTT
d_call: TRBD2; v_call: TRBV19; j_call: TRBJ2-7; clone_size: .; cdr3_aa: CASSIRDYSYEQYF; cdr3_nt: TGTGCCAGTAGTATTCGGGACTACTCCTACGAGCAGTACTTC
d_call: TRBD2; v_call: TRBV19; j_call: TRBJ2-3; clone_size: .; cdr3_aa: CASSISAGVSDTQYF; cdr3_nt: TGTGCCAGTAGTATTTCAGCGGGAGTGTCCGATACGCAGTATTTT
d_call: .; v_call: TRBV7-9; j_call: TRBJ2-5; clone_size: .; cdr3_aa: CASSFLEEAKETQYF; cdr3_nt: TGTGCCAGCAGCTTCCTAGAGGAGGCCAAAGAGACCCAGTACTTC
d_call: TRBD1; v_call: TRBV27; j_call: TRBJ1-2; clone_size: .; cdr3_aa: CASSFLTGNYGYTF; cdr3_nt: TGTGCCAGCAGTTTCCTGACAGGGAACTATGGCTACACCTTC
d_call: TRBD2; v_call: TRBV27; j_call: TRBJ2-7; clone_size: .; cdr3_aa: CASSLVAGANEQYF; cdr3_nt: TGTGCCAGCAGTTTAGTAGCGGGAGCCAACGAGCAGTACTTC
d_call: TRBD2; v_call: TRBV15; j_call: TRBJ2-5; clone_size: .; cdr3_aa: CATSRTSGPQETQYF; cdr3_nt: TGTGCCACCAGCAGGACTAGCGGTCCCCAAGAGACCCAGTACTTC
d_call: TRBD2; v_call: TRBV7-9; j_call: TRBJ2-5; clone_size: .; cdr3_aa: CASMTSVNPGQETQYF; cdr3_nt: TGTGCCAGCATGACTAGCGTGAACCCGGGGCAAGAGACCCAGTACTTC
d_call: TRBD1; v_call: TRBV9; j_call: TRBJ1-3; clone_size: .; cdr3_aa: CASTWGDRAYGNTIYF; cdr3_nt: TGTGCCAGCACCTGGGGCGACAGGGCTTACGGAAACACCATATATTTT
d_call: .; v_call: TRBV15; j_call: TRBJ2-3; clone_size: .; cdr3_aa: CATSRDRSRTTDTQYF; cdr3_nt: TGTGCCACCAGCAGAGATCGTAGCAGAACCACAGATACGCAGTATTTT
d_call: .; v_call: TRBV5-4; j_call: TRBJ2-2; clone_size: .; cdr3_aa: CASSAYIGGSSGELFF; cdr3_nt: TGTGCCAGCAGCGCTTATATAGGGGGATCTTCCGGGGAGCTGTTTTTT
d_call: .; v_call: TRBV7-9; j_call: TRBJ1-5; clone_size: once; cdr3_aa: CASSLGESNQPQHF; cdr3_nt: TGTGCCAGCAGCTTAGGAGAGAGCAATCAGCCCCAGCATTTT
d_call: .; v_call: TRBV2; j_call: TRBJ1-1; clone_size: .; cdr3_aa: CASSLRNRDGEAFF; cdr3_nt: TGTGCCAGCAGTTTACGGAACCGGGACGGTGAAGCTTTCTTT
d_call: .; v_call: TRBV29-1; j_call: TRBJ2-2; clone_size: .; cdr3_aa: CSVGFDATSSFSPGELFF; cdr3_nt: TGCAGCGTTGGATTCGATGCGACTAGTAGTTTTTCGCCCGGGGAGCTGTTTTTT
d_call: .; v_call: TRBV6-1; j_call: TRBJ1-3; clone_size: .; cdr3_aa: CASSVNTIYF; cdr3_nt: TGTGCCAGCAGTGTTAACACCATATATTTT
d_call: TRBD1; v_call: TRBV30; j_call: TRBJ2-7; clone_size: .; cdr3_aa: CAWRRTGFYEQYF; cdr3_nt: TGTGCCTGGAGAAGGACAGGCTTTTACGAGCAGTACTTC
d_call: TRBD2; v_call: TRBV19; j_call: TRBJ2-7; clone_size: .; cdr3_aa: CASSLAGGPSEQYF; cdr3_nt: TGTGCCAGTAGTCTTGCGGGAGGGCCCTCCGAGCAGTACTTC
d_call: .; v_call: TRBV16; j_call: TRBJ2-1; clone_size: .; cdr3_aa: CASSQWEAEDEFF; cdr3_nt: TGTGCCAGCAGCCAATGGGAGGCGGAAGATGAGTTCTTC
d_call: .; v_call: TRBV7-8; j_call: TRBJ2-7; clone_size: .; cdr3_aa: CASSPAAGSYEQYF; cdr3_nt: TGTGCCAGCAGCCCTGCGGCGGGTTCCTACGAGCAGTACTTC